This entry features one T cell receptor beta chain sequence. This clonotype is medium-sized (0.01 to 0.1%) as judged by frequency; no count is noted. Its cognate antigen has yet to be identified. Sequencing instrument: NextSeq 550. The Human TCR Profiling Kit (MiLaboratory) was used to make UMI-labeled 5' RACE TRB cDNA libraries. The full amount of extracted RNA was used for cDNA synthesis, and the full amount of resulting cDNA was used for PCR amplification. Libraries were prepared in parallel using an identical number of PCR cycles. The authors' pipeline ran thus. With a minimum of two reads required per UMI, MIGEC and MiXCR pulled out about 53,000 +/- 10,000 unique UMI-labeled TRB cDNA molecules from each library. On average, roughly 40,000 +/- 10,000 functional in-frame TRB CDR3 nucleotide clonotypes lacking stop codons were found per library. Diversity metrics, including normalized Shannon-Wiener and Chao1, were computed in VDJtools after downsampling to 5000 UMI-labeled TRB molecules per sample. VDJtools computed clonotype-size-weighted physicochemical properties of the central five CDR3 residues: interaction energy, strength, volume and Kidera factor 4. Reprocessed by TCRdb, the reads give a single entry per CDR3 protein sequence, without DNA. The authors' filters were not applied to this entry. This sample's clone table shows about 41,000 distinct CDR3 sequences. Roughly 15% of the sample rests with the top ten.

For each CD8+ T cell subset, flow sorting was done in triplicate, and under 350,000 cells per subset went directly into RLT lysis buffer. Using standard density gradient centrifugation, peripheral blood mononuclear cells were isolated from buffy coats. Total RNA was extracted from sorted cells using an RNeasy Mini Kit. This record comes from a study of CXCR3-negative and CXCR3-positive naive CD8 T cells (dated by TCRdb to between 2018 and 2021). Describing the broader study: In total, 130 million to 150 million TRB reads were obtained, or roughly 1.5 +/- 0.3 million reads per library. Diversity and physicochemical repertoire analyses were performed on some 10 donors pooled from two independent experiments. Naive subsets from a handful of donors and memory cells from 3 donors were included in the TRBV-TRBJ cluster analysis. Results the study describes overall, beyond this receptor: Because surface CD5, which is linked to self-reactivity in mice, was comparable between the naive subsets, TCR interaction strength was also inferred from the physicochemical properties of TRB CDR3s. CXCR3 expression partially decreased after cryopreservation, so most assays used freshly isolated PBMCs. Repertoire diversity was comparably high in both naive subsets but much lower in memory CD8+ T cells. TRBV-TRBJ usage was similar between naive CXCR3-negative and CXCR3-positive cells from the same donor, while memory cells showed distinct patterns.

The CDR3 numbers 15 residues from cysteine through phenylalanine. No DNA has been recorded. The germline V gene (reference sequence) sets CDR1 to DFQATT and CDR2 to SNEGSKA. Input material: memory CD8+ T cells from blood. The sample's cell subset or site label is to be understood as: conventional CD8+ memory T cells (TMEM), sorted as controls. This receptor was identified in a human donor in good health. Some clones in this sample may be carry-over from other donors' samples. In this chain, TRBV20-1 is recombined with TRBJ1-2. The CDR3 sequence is CSARDGGGRNYGYTF.